The sequence of this T cell receptor (beta chain) was determined in a study of T-cell reconstitution after alpha-beta-depleted transplantation in children. This clonotype was detected a few times. Using unique molecular identifiers, the investigators prepared the TCRbeta library. TCRdb re-called the PCR reads through MiXCR, storing one row per CDR3 protein. The sample has about 230,000 distinct CDR3 sequences; 12% are singletons. This TCR was sampled from a human donor who donated a stem cell graft to a child with acute lymphoblastic leukemia. The source was PBMCs from the stem cell graft donor, collected from the stem cell graft.

CDR3 protein: CASSSPPIYEQYF. CDR3 bases: TGTGCCAGCAGCTCCCCACCTATCTACGAGCAGTACTTC. The rearrangement uses TRBV7-2 and TRBJ2-7; D is unresolved. The V gene's germline CDR1 is SGHTA and CDR2 FQGNSA. CDR3 length: 13 amino acids. Trimming removed 4 bases from V and 3 bases from J, with 10 bases in between.